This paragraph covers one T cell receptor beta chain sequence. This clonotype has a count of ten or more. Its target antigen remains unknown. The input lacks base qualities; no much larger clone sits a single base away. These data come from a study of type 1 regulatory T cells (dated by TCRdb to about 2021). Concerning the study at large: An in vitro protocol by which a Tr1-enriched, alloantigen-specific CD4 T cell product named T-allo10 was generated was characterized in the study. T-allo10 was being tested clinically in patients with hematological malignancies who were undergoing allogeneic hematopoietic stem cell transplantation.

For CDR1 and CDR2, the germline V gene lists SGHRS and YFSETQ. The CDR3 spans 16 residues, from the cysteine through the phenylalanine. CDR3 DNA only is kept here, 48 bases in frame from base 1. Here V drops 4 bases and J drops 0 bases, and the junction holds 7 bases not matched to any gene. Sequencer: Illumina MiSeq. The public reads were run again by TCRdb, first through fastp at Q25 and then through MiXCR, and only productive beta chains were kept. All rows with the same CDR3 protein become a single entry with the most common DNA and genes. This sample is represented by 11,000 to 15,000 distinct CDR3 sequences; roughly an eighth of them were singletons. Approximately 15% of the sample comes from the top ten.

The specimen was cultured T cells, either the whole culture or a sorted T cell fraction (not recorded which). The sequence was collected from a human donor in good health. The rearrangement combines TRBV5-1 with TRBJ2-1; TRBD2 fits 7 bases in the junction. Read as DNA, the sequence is TGCGCCAGCAGCCAAAGCGGGGACCTCTCCTACAATGAGCAGTTCTTC. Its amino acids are CASSQSGDLSYNEQFF.